This T cell receptor beta chain originates from a study of blood T cell repertoires in COVID-19. At the level of the study: Samples of COVID-19 (acute and convalescent) were obtained from the United States, Italy and Spain. T cells, B-cell-depleted T cells, or PBMCs provided the cDNA or gDNA that served as material.

As processed by the authors: Reference gene primer amplification gave estimated nucleated cell counts. Method: immunoSEQ multiplex PCR; TCRdb's copy keeps in-frame clones and lacks some. That table supplies the V and J calls and clone size; D and trimming were determined from the DNA. The sample holds fewer than 200,000 clones, roughly 76% seen once. Sequenced sample: peripheral blood. The origin of this receptor is a woman aged 45-65 years with active or convalescent COVID-19.

The CDR3 is CASSPQGLLQETQYF. Written as DNA, the CDR3 is TGTGCCAGCAGCCCACAGGGGCTGCTTCAAGAGACCCAGTACTTC. This chain joins TRBV7-7 and TRBJ2-5, with 7 bases that match TRBD1. Trimming cost V 5 bases and J 2 bases; bases outside gene matches: 8. Germline lookup yields CDR1 SSHAT and CDR2 FNYEAQ (reference sequence). The CDR3 spans 15 residues.